What follows is one T cell receptor (beta chain) and its context. This entry comes from a study of CD8+CD57+ T cells in acquired aplastic anemia. It was genomic DNA that served as the template for profiling TCR beta VDJ and CDR3. TCRdb reanalysed the reads using MiXCR and keeps one entry per CDR3 protein. Of 150,000 to 200,000 distinct CDR3 sequences listed, less than 55% were seen once; the top ten hold around 2.9%. Sequenced: sorted CD4+, CD8+, or CD8+CD57+ T cells (not recorded which) from PBMCs. This clonotype originated in a human donor in good health.

The CDR3 bases are TGCGCCAGCAGCCAACAGCCTGGTGAAAAACTGTTTTTT. Protein: CASSQQPGEKLFF. The chain is built from TRBV5-1 and TRBJ1-4, with D unclear. CDR1 and CDR2 from the germline V gene are SGHRS and YFSETQ. Trimming removed 4 bases from V and 7 bases from J, with 11 bases in between. The CDR3 contains 13 residues.